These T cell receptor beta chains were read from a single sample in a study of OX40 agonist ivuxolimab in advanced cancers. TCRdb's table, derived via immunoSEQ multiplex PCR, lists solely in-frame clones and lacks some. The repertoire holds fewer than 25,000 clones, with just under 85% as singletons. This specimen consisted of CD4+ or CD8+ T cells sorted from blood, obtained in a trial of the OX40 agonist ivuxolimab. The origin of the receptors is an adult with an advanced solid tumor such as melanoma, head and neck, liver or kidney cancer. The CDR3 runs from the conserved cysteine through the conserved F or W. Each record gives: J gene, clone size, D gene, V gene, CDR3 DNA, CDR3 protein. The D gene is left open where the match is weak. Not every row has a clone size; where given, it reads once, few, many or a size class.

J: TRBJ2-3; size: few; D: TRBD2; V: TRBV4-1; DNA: TGCGCCAGCAGCCAAGTTGGAGCGGGGGCCCTCTCTAGCACAGATACGCAGTATTTT; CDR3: CASSQVGAGALSSTDTQYF
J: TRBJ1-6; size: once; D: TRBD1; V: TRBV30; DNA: TGTGCCTGGAGGCCGGGACAGGGATCCTTCTACTCCTATAATTCACCCCTCCACTTT; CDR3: CAWRPGQGSFYSYNSPLHF
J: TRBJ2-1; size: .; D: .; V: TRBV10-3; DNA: TGTGCCATCCAGAGCTCCTACAATGAGCAGTTCTTC; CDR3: CAIQSSYNEQFF
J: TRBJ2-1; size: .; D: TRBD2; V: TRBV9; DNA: TGTGCCAGCAGCCTCACTAGCGGGGGGGATCAGGAGCAGTTCTTC; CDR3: CASSLTSGGDQEQFF
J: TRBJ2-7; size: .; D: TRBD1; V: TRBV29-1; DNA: TGCAGCGCTCGGACAGGGTCCCCCTACGAGCAGTACTTC; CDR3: CSARTGSPYEQYF
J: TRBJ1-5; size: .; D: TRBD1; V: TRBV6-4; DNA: TGTGCCAGCAGTGGCAGGGGGCGACAGCCCCAGCATTTT; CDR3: CASSGRGRQPQHF
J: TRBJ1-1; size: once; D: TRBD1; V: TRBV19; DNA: TGTGCCAGTATTACAGGGGGAGGTGGCACTGAAGCTTTCTTT; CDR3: CASITGGGGTEAFF
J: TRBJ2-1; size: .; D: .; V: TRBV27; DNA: TGTGCCAGCAGTACCTTAGGGCGGAGTGACAATGAGCAGTTCTTC; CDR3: CASSTLGRSDNEQFF
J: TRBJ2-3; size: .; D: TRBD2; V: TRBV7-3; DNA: TGTGCCAGCAGCTTAAAGCGAGGCGGGAGGGGTTTAACGCAGTATTTT; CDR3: CASSLKRGGRGLTQYF
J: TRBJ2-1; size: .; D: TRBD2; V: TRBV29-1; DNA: TGCAGCGTCCCTATCACTAGCGGGGAGTACAATGAGCAGTTCTTC; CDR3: CSVPITSGEYNEQFF
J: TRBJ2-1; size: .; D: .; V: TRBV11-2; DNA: TGTGCCAGCAGCCCGGGCCTAGGACAGACCTACAATGAGCAGTTCTTC; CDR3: CASSPGLGQTYNEQFF
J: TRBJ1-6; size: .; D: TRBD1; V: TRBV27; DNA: TGTGCCAGCAGCACTTACTATGGGGGCCGGTGGGACAGAGATAATTCACCCCTCCACTTT; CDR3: CASSTYYGGRWDRDNSPLHF
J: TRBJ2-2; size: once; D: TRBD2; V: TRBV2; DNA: TGTGCCAGCAGTCTTCCGGGACTAGCTTCCGGGGAGCTGTTTTTT; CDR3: CASSLPGLASGELFF
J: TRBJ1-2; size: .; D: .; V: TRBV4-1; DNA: TGCGCCAGCAGCCAAATAGGGGAGGGCTATGGCTACACCTTC; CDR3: CASSQIGEGYGYTF